This is a list of T cell receptor beta chains from one sample in a study of monozygotic twins with inflammatory bowel disease. With the 5' RACE reads reprocessed, TCRdb shows one record per CDR3 protein and no DNA. Its listing shows about 150,000 distinct CDR3 sequences. Material: blood. The receptors stem from a human donor with ulcerative colitis or Crohn's disease, or a healthy co-twin of an affected twin (not recorded which). The CDR3 runs from the conserved cysteine through the conserved F or W. Fields, in order: CDR3 protein, J gene, V gene.

CDR3aa: CASRDRGWHTEAFF
j_gene: TRBJ1-1
v_gene: TRBV6-1

CDR3aa: CASTGTVAYEQYF
j_gene: TRBJ2-7
v_gene: TRBV28

CDR3aa: CASSFGGPEQYF
j_gene: TRBJ2-7
v_gene: TRBV12-3/TRBV12-4

CDR3aa: CATGLPGVLETQYF
j_gene: TRBJ2-5
v_gene: TRBV24-1

CDR3aa: CASSLYRRLAGVTSTDTQYF
j_gene: TRBJ2-3
v_gene: TRBV13

CDR3aa: CASSLNGQGAGGYTF
j_gene: TRBJ1-2
v_gene: TRBV6-1

CDR3aa: CASLAGTVYNEQFF
j_gene: TRBJ2-1
v_gene: TRBV7-9

CDR3aa: CSVQGRGTKNIQYF
j_gene: TRBJ2-4
v_gene: TRBV29-1

CDR3aa: CSASWVRGPGANVLTF
j_gene: TRBJ2-6
v_gene: TRBV20-1

CDR3aa: CASRIRDTEFSDTQYF
j_gene: TRBJ2-3
v_gene: TRBV6-1

CDR3aa: CASTKTGLSTDTQYF
j_gene: TRBJ2-3
v_gene: TRBV12-3/TRBV12-4

CDR3aa: CASQSGTATYGYTF
j_gene: TRBJ1-2
v_gene: TRBV2

CDR3aa: CASIRGAEETQYF
j_gene: TRBJ2-5
v_gene: TRBV7-8

CDR3aa: CASSVLEGNTEAFF
j_gene: TRBJ1-1
v_gene: TRBV12-3/TRBV12-4

CDR3aa: CASSYFPEGLGANVLTF
j_gene: TRBJ2-6
v_gene: TRBV6-5

CDR3aa: CASSFRGTEAFF
j_gene: TRBJ1-1
v_gene: TRBV5-1

CDR3aa: CAISVSLAGAKSSYEQYF
j_gene: TRBJ2-7
v_gene: TRBV10-3

CDR3aa: CASSLTGDQPQHF
j_gene: TRBJ1-5
v_gene: TRBV12-3/TRBV12-4

CDR3aa: CASSLRQSNQPQHF
j_gene: TRBJ1-5
v_gene: TRBV28

CDR3aa: CASTLPDGKETQYF
j_gene: TRBJ2-5
v_gene: TRBV6-2/TRBV6-3

CDR3aa: CSGAGTGSHEQYF
j_gene: TRBJ2-7
v_gene: TRBV29-1

CDR3aa: CASSANLGWEQFF
j_gene: TRBJ2-1
v_gene: TRBV2

CDR3aa: CASSLVGFSYEQYF
j_gene: TRBJ2-7
v_gene: TRBV5-1

CDR3aa: CATSRDRDRAKRTYEQYF
j_gene: TRBJ2-7
v_gene: TRBV15

CDR3aa: CASSLVGLLNTGELFF
j_gene: TRBJ2-2
v_gene: TRBV7-6

CDR3aa: CAWSVNNEREYF
j_gene: TRBJ2-7
v_gene: TRBV30

CDR3aa: CSLLSGSYEQYF
j_gene: TRBJ2-7
v_gene: TRBV20-1

CDR3aa: CASSFGGDQPQHF
j_gene: TRBJ1-5
v_gene: TRBV5-6

CDR3aa: CASSVVLAGAPEQYF
j_gene: TRBJ2-7
v_gene: TRBV25-1

CDR3aa: CASSQGTSGSSYNEQFF
j_gene: TRBJ2-1
v_gene: TRBV12-3/TRBV12-4

CDR3aa: CSAFQSGRNEQFF
j_gene: TRBJ2-1
v_gene: TRBV20-1

CDR3aa: CASSLRQGYDEQYF
j_gene: TRBJ2-7
v_gene: TRBV5-4

CDR3aa: CATSVLRPSGTGELFF
j_gene: TRBJ2-2
v_gene: TRBV24-1

CDR3aa: CATSRDPLAGDTQYF
j_gene: TRBJ2-3
v_gene: TRBV15

CDR3aa: CASSRGLAGSTGELFF
j_gene: TRBJ2-2
v_gene: TRBV14

CDR3aa: CASSPRTSGANTGELFF
j_gene: TRBJ2-2
v_gene: TRBV5-1

CDR3aa: CASSQGGYEQYF
j_gene: TRBJ2-7
v_gene: TRBV3-1

CDR3aa: CASSAGTRPFNEQFF
j_gene: TRBJ2-1
v_gene: TRBV6-1

CDR3aa: CANSFGFNNEQFF
j_gene: TRBJ2-1
v_gene: TRBV12-3/TRBV12-4

CDR3aa: CASSEFLPGPLQETQYF
j_gene: TRBJ2-5
v_gene: TRBV25-1

CDR3aa: CASSLSSAEGQPQHF
j_gene: TRBJ1-5
v_gene: TRBV7-3

CDR3aa: CASSLEGGAGTEAFF
j_gene: TRBJ1-1
v_gene: TRBV5-6

CDR3aa: CASLGTGSTEAFF
j_gene: TRBJ1-1
v_gene: TRBV28

CDR3aa: CSHRRESSYNEQFF
j_gene: TRBJ2-1
v_gene: TRBV29-1

CDR3aa: CASSLSIGTGESEQYF
j_gene: TRBJ2-7
v_gene: TRBV12-3/TRBV12-4

CDR3aa: CASSPSGHPSGANVLTF
j_gene: TRBJ2-6
v_gene: TRBV28

CDR3aa: CASSVSLDIYEQYF
j_gene: TRBJ2-7
v_gene: TRBV2

CDR3aa: CASSLRTGLAKNIQYF
j_gene: TRBJ2-4
v_gene: TRBV7-2

CDR3aa: CASTFVQQETQYF
j_gene: TRBJ2-5
v_gene: TRBV28

CDR3aa: CASSLGTRGETQYF
j_gene: TRBJ2-5
v_gene: TRBV5-1

CDR3aa: CAWSATGGRSPLHF
j_gene: TRBJ1-6
v_gene: TRBV30

CDR3aa: CASSPRKPNEKLFF
j_gene: TRBJ1-4
v_gene: TRBV7-2

CDR3aa: CASSLSPGVYEQYF
j_gene: TRBJ2-7
v_gene: TRBV6-2/TRBV6-3

CDR3aa: CASSGVWRATYNEQFF
j_gene: TRBJ2-1
v_gene: TRBV2

CDR3aa: CSVGQQETQYF
j_gene: TRBJ2-5
v_gene: TRBV29-1

CDR3aa: CAIGSGRGTDTQYF
j_gene: TRBJ2-3
v_gene: TRBV10-3